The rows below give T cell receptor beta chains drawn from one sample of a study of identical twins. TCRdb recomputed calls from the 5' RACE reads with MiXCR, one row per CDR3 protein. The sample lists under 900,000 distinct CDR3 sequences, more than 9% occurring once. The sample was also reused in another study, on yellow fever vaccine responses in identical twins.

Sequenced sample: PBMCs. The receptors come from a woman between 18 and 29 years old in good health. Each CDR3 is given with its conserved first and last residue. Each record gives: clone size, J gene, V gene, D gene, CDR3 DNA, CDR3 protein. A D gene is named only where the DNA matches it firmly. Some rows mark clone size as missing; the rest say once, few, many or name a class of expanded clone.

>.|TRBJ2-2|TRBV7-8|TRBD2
TGTGCCAGCAGCTCGGGGGGTGGGTTCGCGAACACCGGGGAGCTGTTTTTT
CASSSGGGFANTGELFF
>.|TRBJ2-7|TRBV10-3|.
TGTGCCATCAGTGAGAGCCCAGGGTACGGGCAGTACTTC
CAISESPGYGQYF
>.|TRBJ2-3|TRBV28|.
TGTGCCAGCAGTCGAGTATGGACAGATACGCAGTATTTT
CASSRVWTDTQYF
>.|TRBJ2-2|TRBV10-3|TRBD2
TGTGCCATCAGCCCCTTCTCAAGCGGGAGGATGGTGAACACCGGGGAGCTGTTTTTT
CAISPFSSGRMVNTGELFF
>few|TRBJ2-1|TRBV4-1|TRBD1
TGCGCCAGCAGCCAATATGACTCGGGGACAGGGGGCATTGGACAACCACACAATGAGCAGTTCTTC
CASSQYDSGTGGIGQPHNEQFF
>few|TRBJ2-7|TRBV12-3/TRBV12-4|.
TGTGCCAGCAGTCCCCGGGACCTGCCCTCCGAGCAGTACTTC
CASSPRDLPSEQYF
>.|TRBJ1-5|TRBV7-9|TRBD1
TGTGCCAGCAGCACCACAGGGGGCGCGGGTCAGCCCCAGCATTTT
CASSTTGGAGQPQHF
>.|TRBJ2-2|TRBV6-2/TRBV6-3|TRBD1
TGTGCCAGCAGCCCCCTGGGGGACAGGAACACCGGGGAGCTGTTTTTT
CASSPLGDRNTGELFF
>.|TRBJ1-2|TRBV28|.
TGTGCCAGCAGTATCGGGGCCCCTGGCTACACCTTC
CASSIGAPGYTF
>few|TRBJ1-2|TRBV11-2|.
TGTGCCAGCAGCTCCACCGCCGGGTCCCCAGATGGCTACACCTTC
CASSSTAGSPDGYTF
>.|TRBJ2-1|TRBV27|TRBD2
TGTGCCAGCAGTAAGCGGGAGGGTCGGGGCAATGAGCAGTTCTTC
CASSKREGRGNEQFF
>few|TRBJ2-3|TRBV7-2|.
TGTGCCAGCAGCGCACAAAGGGCAGATACGCAGTATTTT
CASSAQRADTQYF
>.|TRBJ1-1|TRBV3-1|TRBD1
TGTGCCAGCAGCCATGCCCAGGGGGCTGAAGCTTTCTTT
CASSHAQGAEAFF
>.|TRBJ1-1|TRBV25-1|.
TGTGCCAGCAGCGGGTGGGTGGACACTGAAGCTTTCTTT
CASSGWVDTEAFF
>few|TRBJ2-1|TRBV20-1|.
TGCAGTGCTCGACTAGGGGGCTCCTACAATGAGCAGTTCTTC
CSARLGGSYNEQFF
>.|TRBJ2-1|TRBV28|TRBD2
TGTGCCAGCAGTTTGGCGGGAGTGCGAGAGCAGTTCTTC
CASSLAGVREQFF
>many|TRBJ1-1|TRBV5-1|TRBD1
TGCGCCAGCAGCTTGGACGGACAGGGTAACACTGAAGCTTTCTTT
CASSLDGQGNTEAFF
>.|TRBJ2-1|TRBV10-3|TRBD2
TGTGCCATCAGGACGTCCGGGACTAGTCGACACCCCTCCTACAATGAGCAGTTCTTC
CAIRTSGTSRHPSYNEQFF
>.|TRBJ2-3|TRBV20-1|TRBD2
TGCAGTGCCCAGCCGGGGGGGTCCCGCACAGATACGCAGTATTTT
CSAQPGGSRTDTQYF
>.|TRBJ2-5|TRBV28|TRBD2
TGTGCCAGCAGTTTACCCGTGGGACTAGCGGGGATGCAAGAGACCCAGTACTTC
CASSLPVGLAGMQETQYF
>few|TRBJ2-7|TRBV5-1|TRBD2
TGCGCCAGCAGCCAGGGACTAGGGAACGAGCAGTACTTC
CASSQGLGNEQYF
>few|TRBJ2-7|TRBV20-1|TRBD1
TGCAGTGCCAAAGGGACAGGGGTCACCTACGAGCAGTACTTC
CSAKGTGVTYEQYF
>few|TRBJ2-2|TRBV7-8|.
TGTGCCAGCAGCTTATATGGAATCGCGAACACCGGGGAGCTGTTTTTT
CASSLYGIANTGELFF
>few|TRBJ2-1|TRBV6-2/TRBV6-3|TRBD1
TGTGCCAGCAGTTACAAGACAGGGATCTACAATGAGCAGTTCTTC
CASSYKTGIYNEQFF
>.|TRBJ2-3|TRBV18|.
TGTGCCAGCTCACCCTCCCGGGAGTTTGGCACAGATACGCAGTATTTT
CASSPSREFGTDTQYF
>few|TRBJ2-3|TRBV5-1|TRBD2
TGCGCCAGCAGCCTGCAGACTAGCGGGGCTGGGGATACGCAGTATTTT
CASSLQTSGAGDTQYF
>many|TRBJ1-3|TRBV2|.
TGTGCCAGCAATTGGGCAGAAGGAAACACCATATATTTT
CASNWAEGNTIYF